Listed here are 8 T cell receptor beta chains from one sample, sequenced in a study of monozygotic twins with inflammatory bowel disease. TCRdb reprocessed the 5' RACE reads, keeping one entry per CDR3 protein, no DNA. This sample lists 190,000 or so distinct CDR3 sequences; its ten largest clones have roughly 1.5%. Input material: blood. These receptors all come from a human donor with ulcerative colitis or Crohn's disease, or a healthy co-twin of an affected twin (not recorded which).

The rearrangement links TRBV27 to TRBJ1-1; the D call from TCRdb, TRBD1, cannot be confirmed without DNA. CDR1 is MNHEY and CDR2 is SMNVEV in the germline V gene (reference sequence). The CDR3 is 18 amino acids. CDR3 sequence: CASSYYRGTTPGNTEAFF.

The chain is built from TRBV20-1 and TRBJ2-2. The CDR3 length is 14 residues. Germline V CDR1 and CDR2: DFQATT, SNEGSKA (reference sequence). This CDR3 reads CSARDFEGPGELFF.

This chain uses TRBV10-3 with TRBJ1-5. The CDR3 extends over 19 amino acids. Germline CDR1 and CDR2: ENHRY and SYGVKD. This chain's CDR3 is CAISESKADSLYSNQPQHF.

The rearrangement links TRBV5-5 to TRBJ2-7; TCRdb's assignment of TRBD2 cannot be checked, as there is no DNA. CDR1 and CDR2 (germline): SGHKS, YYEKEE (reference sequence). The CDR3 is made up of 14 amino acids. Here the CDR3 reads CASSLLPGLNEQYF.

The CDR3 protein is CASSRPGYEQYF. The chain combines TRBV7-8 with TRBJ2-7; without DNA, the TCRdb call of TRBD1 cannot be checked. This CDR3 spans 12 amino acids. Germline lookup yields CDR1 SGHVS and CDR2 FQNEAQ.

The chain has TRBV12-3 or TRBV12-4 and TRBJ1-1. CDR3 length: 13 amino acids. This CDR3 reads CASSLTWNTEAFF.

The chain combines TRBV20-1 with TRBJ2-2. Germline V gene data show CDR1 as DFQATT and CDR2 as SNEGSKA (reference sequence). The CDR3 is made up of 15 amino acids. The CDR3 loop reads CSARDPSGDTGELFF.

The CDR3 loop reads CASSRTGRGNYGYTF. The J gene is TRBJ1-2, the V gene TRBV5-1; TCRdb names TRBD1, which stays unverified in the absence of DNA. Looked up from germline, CDR1 is SGHRS and CDR2 is YFSETQ. This CDR3 has 15 amino acids.